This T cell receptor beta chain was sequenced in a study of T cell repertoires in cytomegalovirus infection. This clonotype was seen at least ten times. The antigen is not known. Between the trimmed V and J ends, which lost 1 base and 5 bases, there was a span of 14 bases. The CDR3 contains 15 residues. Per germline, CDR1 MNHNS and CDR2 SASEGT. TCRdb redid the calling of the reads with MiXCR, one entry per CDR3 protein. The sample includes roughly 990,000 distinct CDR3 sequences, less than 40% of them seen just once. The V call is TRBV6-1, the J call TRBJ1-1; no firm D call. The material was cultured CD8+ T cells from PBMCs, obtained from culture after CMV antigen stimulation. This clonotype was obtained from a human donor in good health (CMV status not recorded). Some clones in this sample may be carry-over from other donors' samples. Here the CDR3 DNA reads TGTGCCAGCAGTGAAGAGGACGCGAGAAGAACTGAAGCTTTCTTT. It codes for CASSEEDARRTEAFF.